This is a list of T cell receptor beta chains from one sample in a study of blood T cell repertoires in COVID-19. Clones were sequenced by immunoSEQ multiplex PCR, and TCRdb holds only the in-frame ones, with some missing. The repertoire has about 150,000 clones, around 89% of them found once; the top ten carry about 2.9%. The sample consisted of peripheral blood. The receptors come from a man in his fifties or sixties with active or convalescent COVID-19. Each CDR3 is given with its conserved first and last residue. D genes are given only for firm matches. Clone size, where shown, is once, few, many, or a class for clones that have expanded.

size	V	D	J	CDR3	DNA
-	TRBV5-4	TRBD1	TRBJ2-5	CASSRTGGVGGQETQYF	TGTGCCAGCAGCAGGACAGGGGGCGTCGGGGGGCAAGAGACCCAGTACTTC
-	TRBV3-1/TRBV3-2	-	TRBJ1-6	CASSQEVRYSPLHF	TGTGCCAGCAGCCAAGAAGTCCGGTATTCACCCCTCCACTTT
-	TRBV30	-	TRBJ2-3	CAWSVGRVTDTQYF	TGTGCCTGGAGTGTTGGCAGGGTTACAGATACGCAGTATTTT
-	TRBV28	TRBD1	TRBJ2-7	CASSPTGTVREQYF	TGTGCCAGCAGTCCGACCGGGACAGTGCGCGAGCAGTACTTC
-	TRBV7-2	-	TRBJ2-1	CAITVYDYEQFF	TGTGCCATTACCGTATACGACTATGAGCAGTTCTTC
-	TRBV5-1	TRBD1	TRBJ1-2	CASSMGTGGDYGYTF	TGCGCCAGCAGCATGGGGACAGGGGGTGACTATGGCTACACCTTC
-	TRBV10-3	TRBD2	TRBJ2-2	CAISRLARAGELFF	TGTGCCATCAGTCGACTAGCTCGAGCTGGGGAGCTGTTTTTT
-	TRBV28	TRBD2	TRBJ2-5	CASSPPPGGVKETQYF	TGTGCCAGCAGTCCCCCCCCGGGGGGGGTGAAAGAGACCCAGTACTTC
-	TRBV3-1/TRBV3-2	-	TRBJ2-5	CASSLRLEPQETQYF	TGTGCCAGCAGCCTGAGACTAGAACCACAAGAGACCCAGTACTTC
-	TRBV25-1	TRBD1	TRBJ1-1	CASSAPTGGGTEAFF	TGTGCCAGCAGTGCCCCGACAGGGGGAGGCACTGAAGCTTTCTTT
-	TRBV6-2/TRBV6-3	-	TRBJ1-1	CASSPVDRSTEAFF	TGTGCCAGCAGTCCAGTCGACAGGAGTACTGAAGCTTTCTTT
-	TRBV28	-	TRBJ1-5	CASSFAAGNNQPQHF	TGTGCCAGCAGTTTCGCCGCGGGGAATAATCAGCCCCAGCATTTT
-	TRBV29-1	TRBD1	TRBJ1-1	CSVEDPPTGADTSNTEAFF	TGCAGCGTTGAAGACCCCCCAACAGGGGCCGACACCTCCAACACTGAAGCTTTCTTT
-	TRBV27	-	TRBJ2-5	CASSLKVESGTQYF	TGTGCCAGCAGTTTAAAGGTAGAATCGGGGACCCAGTACTTC
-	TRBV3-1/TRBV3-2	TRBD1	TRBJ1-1	CASSQDTRGRPTEAFF	TGTGCCAGCAGCCAAGATACGAGGGGGCGTCCCACTGAAGCTTTCTTT
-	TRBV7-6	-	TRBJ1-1	CASSLVPGVNTEAFF	TGTGCCAGCAGCTTAGTCCCAGGGGTGAACACTGAAGCTTTCTTT
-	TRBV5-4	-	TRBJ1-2	CASSTVSPPYGYTF	TGTGCCAGCAGCACCGTGAGCCCCCCCTATGGCTACACCTTC
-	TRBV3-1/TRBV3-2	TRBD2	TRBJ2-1	CASRRLAVYNEQFF	TGTGCCAGCAGGCGGCTAGCGGTATACAATGAGCAGTTCTTC
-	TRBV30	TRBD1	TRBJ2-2	CAWSGPGQGIYRELFF	TGTGCCTGGAGCGGGCCGGGACAGGGCATCTACAGGGAGCTGTTTTTT
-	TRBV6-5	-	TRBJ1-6	CASSQQSSYNSPLHF	TGTGCCAGCAGCCAACAGTCCTCCTATAATTCACCCCTCCACTTT
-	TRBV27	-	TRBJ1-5	CASSLGGGGSQPQHF	TGTGCCAGCAGTTTAGGGGGCGGGGGGTCTCAGCCCCAGCATTTT
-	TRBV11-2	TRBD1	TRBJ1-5	CASSPTTGGNQPQHF	TGTGCCAGCAGCCCCACGACAGGGGGCAATCAGCCCCAGCATTTT
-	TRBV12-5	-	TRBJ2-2	CASGLVQGKDTGELFF	TGTGCTAGTGGTTTGGTACAGGGAAAGGACACCGGGGAGCTGTTTTTT
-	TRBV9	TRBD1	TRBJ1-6	CASSLTTGSDNSPLHF	TGTGCCAGCAGCTTAACGACAGGGAGCGATAATTCACCCCTCCACTTT
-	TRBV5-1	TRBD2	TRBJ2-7	CASSLAIAGGPGSYEQYF	TGCGCCAGCAGCCTGGCCATAGCGGGAGGGCCTGGCTCCTACGAGCAGTACTTC
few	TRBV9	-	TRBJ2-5	CASSPGGPETQYF	TGTGCCAGCAGCCCCGGGGGTCCAGAGACCCAGTACTTC
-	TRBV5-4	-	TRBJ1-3	CATSGRGPGNTIYF	TGTGCCACCTCGGGCAGGGGCCCTGGAAACACCATATATTTT
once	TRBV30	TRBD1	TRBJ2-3	CAWSVGTGTDTQYF	TGTGCCTGGAGTGTTGGGACAGGGACAGATACGCAGTATTTT
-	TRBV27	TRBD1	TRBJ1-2	CASSFLGQVYGYTF	TGTGCCAGCAGTTTCTTGGGACAGGTTTATGGCTACACCTTC
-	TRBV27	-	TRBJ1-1	CASSPRTVNTEAFF	TGTGCCAGCAGTCCTCGGACAGTTAACACTGAAGCTTTCTTT
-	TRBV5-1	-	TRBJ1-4	CASSLVAGANEKLFF	TGCGCCAGCAGCTTGGTGGCAGGGGCGAATGAAAAACTGTTTTTT
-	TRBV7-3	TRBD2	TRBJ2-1	CASSPGIGLAPNNEQFF	TGTGCCAGCAGCCCAGGCATCGGACTAGCGCCGAACAATGAGCAGTTCTTC
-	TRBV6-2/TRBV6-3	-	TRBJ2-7	CASSSRTWGSEQYF	TGTGCCAGCAGTTCCAGGACTTGGGGAAGCGAGCAGTACTTC
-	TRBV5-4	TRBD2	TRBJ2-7	CASSLDGGRWGEQYF	TGTGCCAGCAGCTTGGATGGCGGGAGGTGGGGCGAGCAGTACTTC
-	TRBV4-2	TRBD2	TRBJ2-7	CASSQGGLAGTYEQYF	TGTGCCAGCAGCCAAGGGGGACTAGCGGGGACCTACGAGCAGTACTTC
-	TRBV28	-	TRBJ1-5	CASSLYGGYSQPQHF	TGTGCCAGCAGTTTATATGGGGGGTACAGTCAGCCCCAGCATTTT
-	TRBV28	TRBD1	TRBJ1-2	CATIPDRVRGYTF	TGTGCCACCATCCCGGACAGGGTTCGTGGCTACACCTTC
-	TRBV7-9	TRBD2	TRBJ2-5	CASSFSSGGYQETQYF	TGTGCCAGCAGCTTTTCTAGCGGGGGATACCAAGAGACCCAGTACTTC
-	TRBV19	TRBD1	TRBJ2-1	CASSIQGAPENEQFF	TGTGCCAGTAGTATTCAGGGGGCCCCGGAAAATGAGCAGTTCTTC
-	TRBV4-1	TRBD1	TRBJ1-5	CASSQGHQGGSNQPQHF	TGCGCCAGCAGCCAAGGGCACCAGGGGGGTAGCAATCAGCCCCAGCATTTT
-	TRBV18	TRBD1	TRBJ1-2	CASSPLPGQGIEGYTF	TGTGCCAGCTCACCACTTCCGGGACAGGGGATTGAGGGCTACACCTTC
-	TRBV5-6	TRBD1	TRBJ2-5	CASSYGTGRETQYF	TGTGCCAGCAGCTACGGGACAGGGAGAGAGACCCAGTACTTC
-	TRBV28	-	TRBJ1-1	CASTLRVLGTEAFF	TGTGCCAGCACCCTGAGGGTTTTGGGCACTGAAGCTTTCTTT
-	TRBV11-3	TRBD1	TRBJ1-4	CARLGGTGNEKLFF	TGTGCCAGGTTGGGGGGGACAGGGAATGAAAAACTGTTTTTT
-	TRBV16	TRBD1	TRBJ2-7	CASSQDRAGYEQYF	TGTGCCAGCAGCCAGGACAGGGCCGGGTACGAGCAGTACTTC
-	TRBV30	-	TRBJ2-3	CAWSVTGMGSTQYF	TGTGCCTGGAGTGTAACAGGGATGGGGAGTACGCAGTATTTT
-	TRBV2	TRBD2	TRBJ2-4	CASSASGGAKNIQYF	TGTGCCAGCAGTGCGAGCGGGGGGGCCAAAAACATTCAGTACTTC
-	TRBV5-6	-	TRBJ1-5	CASSSGYNQPQHF	TGTGCCAGCAGTTCAGGGTACAATCAGCCCCAGCATTTT
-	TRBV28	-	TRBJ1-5	CASSLPDGPHQPQHF	TGTGCCAGCAGTTTACCCGATGGGCCCCATCAGCCCCAGCATTTT
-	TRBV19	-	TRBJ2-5	CASSIGLASLPQETQYF	TGTGCCAGTAGTATAGGTTTGGCATCGCTTCCCCAAGAGACCCAGTACTTC
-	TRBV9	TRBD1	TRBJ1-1	CASSASIQGGNEAFF	TGTGCCAGCAGCGCCTCCATACAGGGGGGGAATGAAGCTTTCTTT
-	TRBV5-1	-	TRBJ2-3	CASSLEGAGTDTQYF	TGCGCCAGCAGCTTGGAAGGGGCCGGCACAGATACGCAGTATTTT
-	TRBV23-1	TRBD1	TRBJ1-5	CASAQGAECGNQPQHF	TGCGCCAGCGCACAGGGGGCTGAATGTGGCAATCAGCCCCAGCATTTT
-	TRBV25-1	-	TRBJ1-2	CASSRGQSYGYTF	TGTGCCAGCAGTCGAGGACAGAGCTATGGCTACACCTTC
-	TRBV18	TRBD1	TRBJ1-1	CASSFGDRPNTEAFF	TGTGCCAGCTCGTTTGGGGACAGACCTAACACTGAAGCTTTCTTT
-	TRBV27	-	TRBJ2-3	CASSRVAPVSDTQYF	TGTGCCAGCAGTAGAGTAGCCCCCGTCTCAGATACGCAGTATTTT
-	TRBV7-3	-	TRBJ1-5	CASNLCNAGYSNQPQHF	TGTGCCAGCAACCTATGTAACGCGGGGTATAGCAATCAGCCCCAGCATTTT
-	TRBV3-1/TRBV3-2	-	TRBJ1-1	CASSQDWGGAGEAFF	TGTGCCAGCAGCCAAGATTGGGGGGGCGCGGGTGAAGCTTTCTTT